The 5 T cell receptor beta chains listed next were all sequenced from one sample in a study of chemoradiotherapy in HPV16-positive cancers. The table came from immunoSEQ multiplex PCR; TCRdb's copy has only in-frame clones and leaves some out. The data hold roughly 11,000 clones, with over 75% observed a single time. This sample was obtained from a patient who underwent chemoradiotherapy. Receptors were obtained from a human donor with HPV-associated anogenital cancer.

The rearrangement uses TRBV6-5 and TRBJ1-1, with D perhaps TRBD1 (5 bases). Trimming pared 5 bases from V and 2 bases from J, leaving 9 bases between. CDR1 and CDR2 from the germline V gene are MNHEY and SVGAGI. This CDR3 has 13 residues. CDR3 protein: CASSKTVNTEAFF. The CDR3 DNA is TGTGCCAGCAGTAAGACAGTTAACACTGAAGCTTTCTTT.

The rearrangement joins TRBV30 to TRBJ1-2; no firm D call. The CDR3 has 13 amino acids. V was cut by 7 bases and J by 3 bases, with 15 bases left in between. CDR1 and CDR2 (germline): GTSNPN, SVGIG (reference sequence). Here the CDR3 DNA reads TGTGCCTCCTACGACACTTCACACTATGGCTACACCTTC. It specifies CASYDTSHYGYTF.

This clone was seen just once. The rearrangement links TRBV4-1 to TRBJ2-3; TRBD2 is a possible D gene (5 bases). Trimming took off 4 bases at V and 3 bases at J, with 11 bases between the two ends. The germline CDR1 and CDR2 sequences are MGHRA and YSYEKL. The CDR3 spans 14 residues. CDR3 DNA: TGCGCCAGCAGCCGCAGCACGGGGACAGATACGCAGTATTTT. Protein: CASSRSTGTDTQYF.

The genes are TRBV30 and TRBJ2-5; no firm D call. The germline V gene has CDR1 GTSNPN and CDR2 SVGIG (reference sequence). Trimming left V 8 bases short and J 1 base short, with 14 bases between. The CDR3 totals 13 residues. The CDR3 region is CAADPQVQETQYF. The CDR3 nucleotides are TGTGCCGCGGATCCGCAAGTCCAAGAGACCCAGTACTTC. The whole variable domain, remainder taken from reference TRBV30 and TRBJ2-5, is SQTIHQWPATLVQPVGSPLSLECTVEGTSNPNLYWYRQAAGRGLQLLFYSVGIGQISSEVPQNLSASRPQDRQFILSSKKLLLSDSGFYLCAADPQVQETQYFGPGTRLLVL.

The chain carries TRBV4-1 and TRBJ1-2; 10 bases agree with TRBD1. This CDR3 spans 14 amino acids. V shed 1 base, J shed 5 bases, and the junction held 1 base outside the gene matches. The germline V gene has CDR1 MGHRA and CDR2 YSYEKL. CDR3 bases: TGCGCCAGCAGCCAAGCGGACAGGGGGTATGGCTACACCTTC. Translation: CASSQADRGYGYTF.